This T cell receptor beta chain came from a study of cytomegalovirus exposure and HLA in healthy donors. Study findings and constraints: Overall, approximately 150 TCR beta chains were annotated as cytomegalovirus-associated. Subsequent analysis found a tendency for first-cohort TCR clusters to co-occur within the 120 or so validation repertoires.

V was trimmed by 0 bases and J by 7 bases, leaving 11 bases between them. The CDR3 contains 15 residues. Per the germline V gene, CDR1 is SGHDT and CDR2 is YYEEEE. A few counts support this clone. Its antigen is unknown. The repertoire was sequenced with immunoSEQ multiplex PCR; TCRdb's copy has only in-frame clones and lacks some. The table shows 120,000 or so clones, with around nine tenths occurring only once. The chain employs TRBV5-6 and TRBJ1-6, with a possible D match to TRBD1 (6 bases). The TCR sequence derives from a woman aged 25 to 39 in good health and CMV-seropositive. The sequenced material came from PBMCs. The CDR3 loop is CASSLVGGWNSPLHF. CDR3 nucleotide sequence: TGTGCCAGCAGCTTGGTTGGGGGCTGGAATTCACCCCTCCACTTT.